The rows below give T cell receptor beta chains drawn from one sample of a study of shared clonotypes between healthy human individuals. The assay was immunoSEQ multiplex PCR, and TCRdb's table has in-frame clones only and misses some. The sample yields 600,000 to 700,000 clones, roughly 72% seen once. Sequences were obtained from memory CD4+ T cells sorted from blood. Every receptor here comes from a woman between 25 and 40 years old in good health. Both conserved end residues are part of each CDR3.

v_gene	j_gene	CDR3aa
TRBV5-6	TRBJ2-2	CASIRYGTNTGELFF
TRBV6-5	TRBJ2-1	CASSFKRAGLNEQFF
TRBV27	TRBJ1-1	CASGVHPAEAFF
TRBV9	TRBJ1-2	CASSGRNRDSYGYTF
TRBV9	TRBJ1-3	CASSVVDSSSGNTIYF
TRBV19	TRBJ2-6	CASNEGRATGANVLTF
TRBV9	TRBJ2-2	CASSLRLAPTGELFF
TRBV30	TRBJ1-1	CAWIPGTWTTEAFF
TRBV11-2	TRBJ2-1	CASSYSASGFDEQFF
TRBV7-8	TRBJ1-5	CASSFRGTGRSNQPQHF
TRBV28	TRBJ2-7	CASMGLAGNYEQYF
TRBV10-3	TRBJ1-2	CAIIGTGGIGYTF
TRBV5-1	TRBJ2-3	CASSAHPGLTTDTQYF
TRBV7-2	TRBJ2-1	CASSLGDQREQFF
TRBV2	TRBJ2-5	CASSWQPGGQETQYF
TRBV11-3	TRBJ2-7	CASSVGQGGSYEQYF
TRBV5-1	TRBJ2-1	CASSLTSGSLNEQFF
TRBV11-2	TRBJ2-7	CASSSQGYEQYF
TRBV28	TRBJ2-7	CASSLGVYEQYF
TRBV7-9	TRBJ1-3	CASSYGQGRINTIYF
TRBV10-3	TRBJ2-5	CAISDPGLAGLYEFGTQYF
TRBV19	TRBJ2-3	CASSPDGLRGDTQYF
TRBV6-6	TRBJ2-2	CASSSWDRAKGELFF